A single sample gave rise to the 17 T cell receptor beta chains below, sequenced in a study of blood T cell repertoires in COVID-19. Method: immunoSEQ multiplex PCR; TCRdb's copy keeps in-frame clones and lacks some. Counted here are some 310,000 clones, about 90% occurring once; the ten biggest clones make up 2.9%. Sequenced: peripheral blood. Every receptor here comes from a young woman with COVID-19, enrolled during active disease.

The chain carries TRBV27 and TRBJ1-5, with D maybe TRBD1 (6 bases). The V gene lost 8 bases and the J gene lost 4 bases, with 15 bases spanning the gap. Germline-derived CDR1 and CDR2 are MNHEY and SMNVEV (reference sequence). The CDR3 has 14 residues. CDR3 sequence reads: CASGETGPNQPQHF. CDR3 DNA: TGTGCCAGCGGGGAGACAGGACCTAATCAGCCCCAGCATTTT.

This chain joins TRBV18 and TRBJ1-3; TRBD1 is a possible D gene (6 bases). V shed 1 base and J shed 2 bases, with 18 bases lying between them. CDR1 KGHSH and CDR2 LQKENI come from the germline V gene. This CDR3 contains 18 residues. The CDR3 region is CASSPLTGTGSAGNTIYF. Here the CDR3 DNA reads TGTGCCAGCTCACCACTGACCGGCACAGGGTCGGCTGGAAACACCATATATTTT.

V usage is TRBV19 and J usage is TRBJ1-3; no definite D call. V lost 7 bases to trimming and J lost 4 bases, with 11 bases between them. The germline CDR1 and CDR2 sequences are LNHDA and SQIVND (reference sequence). The CDR3 has 13 amino acids. CDR3 nucleotides: TGTGCCAGTAAGGAGGATGCCGGAAACACCATATATTTT. It yields the protein CASKEDAGNTIYF.

This sequence joins TRBV5-5 and TRBJ2-2; D ambiguous. Germline V gene data show CDR1 as SGHKS and CDR2 as YYEKEE (reference sequence). CDR3 length: 15 amino acids. V was trimmed by 3 bases and J by 2 bases, leaving 11 bases between them. This CDR3 is CASSSRTDNTGELFF. The CDR3 nucleotides read TGTGCCAGCAGCTCGCGCACAGACAACACCGGGGAGCTGTTTTTT.

This chain links TRBV19 with TRBJ1-3; no firm D call. V was trimmed by 6 bases and J by 1 base, leaving 10 bases between them. The CDR3 covers 14 residues. Germline V gene lookup returns CDR1 LNHDA and CDR2 SQIVND (reference sequence). The CDR3: CASSPGPSGNTIYF. The CDR3 region has the DNA TGTGCCAGTAGCCCAGGCCCGTCTGGAAACACCATATATTTT.

The gene calls are TRBV19 and TRBJ2-2, with D unresolved. V lost 3 bases and J 7 bases, leaving 6 bases between the germline ends. Looked up from germline, CDR1 is LNHDA and CDR2 is SQIVND (reference sequence). The CDR3 consists of 12 residues. The CDR3: CASSIPSGELFF. DNA for the CDR3: TGTGCCAGTAGTATCCCCAGCGGGGAGCTGTTTTTT.

The CDR3 here is CASSLEPHRGNYGYTF. The CDR3 DNA is TGTGCCAGCAGCTTAGAACCCCACAGGGGTAACTATGGCTACACCTTC. J is TRBJ1-2 and V is TRBV7-2, with 7 bases that match TRBD1. This CDR3 is built from 16 residues. The germline V gene encodes CDR1 SGHTA and CDR2 FQGNSA. Trimming took 1 base from V and 1 from J; bases not matched to a gene: 6.

The chain has TRBV7-6 and TRBJ1-1, with 8 bases identical to TRBD1. V lost 2 bases and J lost 3; bases outside the gene matches: 2. Germline V gene data show CDR1 as SGHVS and CDR2 as FNYEAQ. The CDR3 is 14 residues long. DNA of the CDR3: TGTGCCAGCAGCTTAACAGGGGGACACACTGAAGCTTTCTTT. Its protein product is CASSLTGGHTEAFF. The entire variable domain, with the rest obtained from reference TRBV7-6 and TRBJ1-1, is as follows: GAGVSQSPRYKVTKRGQDVALRCDPISGHVSLYWYRQALGQGPEFLTYFNYEAQQDKSGLPNDRFSAERPEGSISTLTIQRTEQRDSAMYRCASSLTGGHTEAFFGQGTRLTVV.

The gene calls are TRBV5-1 and TRBJ1-2; 7 nucleotides line up with TRBD1. Germline CDR1 SGHRS, CDR2 YFSETQ. The CDR3 consists of 12 residues. V was pared by 2 bases and J by 6 bases, with 1 base of the junction left unmatched. The chain's CDR3 is CASSFQGDGYTF. DNA for the CDR3: TGCGCCAGCAGCTTCCAGGGGGATGGCTACACCTTC. Supplemented by reference TRBV5-1 and TRBJ1-2, the full variable domain reads KAGVTQTPRYLIKTRGQQVTLSCSPISGHRSVSWYQQTPGQGLQFLFEYFSETQRNKGNFPGRFSGRQFSNSRSEMNVSTLELGDSALYLCASSFQGDGYTFGSGTRLTVV.

This chain connects TRBV4-2 to TRBJ2-1; 9 bases map to TRBD2. Losses at the gene ends were 1 base for V and 2 bases for J; bases not matched to a gene: 6. CDR1 LGHNA and CDR2 YNFKEQ come from the germline V gene. This CDR3 has 17 residues. CDR3 sequence (DNA): TGTGCCAGCAGCCAAGGGGGTAGCGGGAGTCCCTACAATGAGCAGTTCTTC. Its protein is CASSQGGSGSPYNEQFF.

The genes are TRBV10-1 and TRBJ2-7; 10 nucleotides match TRBD1. Per the germline V gene, CDR1 is WNHNN and CDR2 is SYGVQD (reference sequence). This CDR3 has 13 amino acids. The trim removed 0 bases at V and 11 bases at J, leaving 4 bases unmatched. CDR3: CASSESKTGGKYF. Written as DNA, the CDR3 is TGCGCCAGCAGTGAGTCGAAGACAGGGGGCAAGTACTTC.

V gene TRBV28 combines with J gene TRBJ1-1; 8 bases align to TRBD1. The CDR3 has 15 residues. Germline CDR1 is MDHEN and CDR2 is SYDVKM. With 5 bases clipped from V and 4 bases from J, the junction kept 9 bases outside the gene matches. CDR3 region: CASSPPRGQGTEAFF. CDR3 DNA: TGTGCCAGCAGTCCGCCCAGGGGGCAGGGCACTGAAGCTTTCTTT. The entire variable domain, with the rest obtained from reference TRBV28 and TRBJ1-1, is as follows: DVKVTQSSRYLVKRTGEKVFLECVQDMDHENMFWYRQDPGLGLRLIYFSYDVKMKEKGDIPEGYSVSREKKERFSLILESASTNQTSMYLCASSPPRGQGTEAFFGQGTRLTVV.

The V call is TRBV5-1, the J call TRBJ1-1, with a weak D call TRBD1 (5 bases). This CDR3 has 13 amino acids. V lost 4 bases and J lost 2, with 9 bases in between. CDR1 is SGHRS and CDR2 is YFSETQ in the germline V gene. This chain's CDR3 is CASSMTANTEAFF. The CDR3 DNA follows: TGCGCCAGCAGCATGACAGCCAACACTGAAGCTTTCTTT. Full variable domain (outside the CDR3, taken from reference TRBV5-1 and TRBJ1-1): KAGVTQTPRYLIKTRGQQVTLSCSPISGHRSVSWYQQTPGQGLQFLFEYFSETQRNKGNFPGRFSGRQFSNSRSEMNVSTLELGDSALYLCASSMTANTEAFFGQGTRLTVV.

The chain couples TRBV13 to TRBJ2-5; D may be TRBD2 (5 bases). This CDR3 has 12 amino acids. V was clipped by 4 bases and J by 13 bases, with 16 bases between them. Germline CDR1 reads PRHDT; CDR2 reads FYEKMQ (reference sequence). The CDR3: CASSSSTTPRYF. As DNA, the CDR3 is TGTGCCAGCAGCTCGTCGACTACCCCCAGGTACTTC.

CDR3 nucleotides: TGTGCCAGCAGCCCCCGGGGGGGGGTAGCCAAAAACATTCAGTACTTC. Residues: CASSPRGGVAKNIQYF. The chain combines TRBV7-9 with TRBJ2-4; 8 positions match TRBD2. This CDR3 is built from 16 residues. CDR1 and CDR2 from the germline V gene are SEHNR and FQNEAQ (reference sequence). V shed 5 bases and J 0 bases; nucleotides not matched to a gene: 6.

CDR3 region: CASSSGTGGNQPQHF. The CDR3 coding sequence is TGTGCCAGCAGCTCCGGGACAGGGGGCAATCAGCCCCAGCATTTT. The chain combines TRBV6-6 with TRBJ1-5; the match to TRBD1 covers 10 bases. There are 15 residues in the CDR3. The V gene end was trimmed by 6 bases and the J gene end by 2 bases; junction bases not matched to a gene: 4. The germline V gene encodes CDR1 MNHNY and CDR2 SVGAGI (reference sequence).

The chain uses TRBV9 and TRBJ2-1; TRBD2 is a possible D gene (6 bases). Germline CDR1 and CDR2: SGDLS and YYNGEE. The CDR3 extends over 12 amino acids. V lost 3 bases and J 6 bases, leaving 7 bases between the germline ends. CDR3 protein: CASSGDSNEQFF. In nucleotides, the CDR3 is TGTGCCAGCAGCGGGGACTCCAATGAGCAGTTCTTC. Complete variable domain (other parts from reference TRBV9 and TRBJ2-1): DSGVTQTPKHLITATGQRVTLRCSPRSGDLSVYWYQQSLDQGLQFLIQYYNGEERAKGNILERFSAQQFPDLHSELNLSSLELGDSALYFCASSGDSNEQFFGPGTRLTVL.